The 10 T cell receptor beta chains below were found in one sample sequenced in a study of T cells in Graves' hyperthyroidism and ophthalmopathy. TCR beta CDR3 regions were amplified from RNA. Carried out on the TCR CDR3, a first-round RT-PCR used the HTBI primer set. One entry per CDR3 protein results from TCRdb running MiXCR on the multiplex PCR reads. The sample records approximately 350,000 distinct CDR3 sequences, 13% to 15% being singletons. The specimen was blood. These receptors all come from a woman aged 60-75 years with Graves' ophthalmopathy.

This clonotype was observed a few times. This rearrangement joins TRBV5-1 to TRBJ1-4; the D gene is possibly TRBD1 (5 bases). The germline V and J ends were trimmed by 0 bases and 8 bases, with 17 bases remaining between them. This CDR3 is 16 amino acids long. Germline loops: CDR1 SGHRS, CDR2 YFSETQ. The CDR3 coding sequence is TGCGCCAGCAGCTTGGGGCCGGAAACAAAGGGGGAAAAACTGTTTTTT. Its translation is CASSLGPETKGEKLFF.

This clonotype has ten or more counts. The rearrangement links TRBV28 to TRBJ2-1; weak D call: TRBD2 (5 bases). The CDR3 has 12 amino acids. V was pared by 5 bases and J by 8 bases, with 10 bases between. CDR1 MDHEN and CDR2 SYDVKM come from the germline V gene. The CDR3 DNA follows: TGTGCCAGCAGTCCCCTCGGGGATGAGCAGTTCTTC. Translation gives CASSPLGDEQFF.

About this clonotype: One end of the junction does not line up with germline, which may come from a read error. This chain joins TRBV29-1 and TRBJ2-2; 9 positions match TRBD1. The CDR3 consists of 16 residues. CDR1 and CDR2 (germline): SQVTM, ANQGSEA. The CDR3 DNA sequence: TGCAGCGTTGAAGTAGACGGACAGGGGTTTACCGAGGAGCTGTTTTTT. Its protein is CSVEVDGQGFTEELFF.

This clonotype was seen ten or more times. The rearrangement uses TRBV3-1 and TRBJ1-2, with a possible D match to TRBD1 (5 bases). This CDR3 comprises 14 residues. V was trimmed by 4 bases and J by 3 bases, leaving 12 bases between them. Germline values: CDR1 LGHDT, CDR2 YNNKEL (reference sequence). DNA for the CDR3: TGTGCCAGCAGCCGGAATGCGGGACACTATGGCTACACCTTC. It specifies CASSRNAGHYGYTF.

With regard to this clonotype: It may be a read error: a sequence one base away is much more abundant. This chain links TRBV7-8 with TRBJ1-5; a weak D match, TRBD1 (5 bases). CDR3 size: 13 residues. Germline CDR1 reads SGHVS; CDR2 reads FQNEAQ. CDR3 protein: CASNLGAAQPQHF. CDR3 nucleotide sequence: TGTGCCAGCAACTTAGGGGCGGCTCAGCCCCAGCATTTT.

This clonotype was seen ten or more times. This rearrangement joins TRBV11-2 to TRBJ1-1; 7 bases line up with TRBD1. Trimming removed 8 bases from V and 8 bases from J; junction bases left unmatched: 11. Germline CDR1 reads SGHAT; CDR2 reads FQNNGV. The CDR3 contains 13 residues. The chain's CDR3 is CASRFSTGWEAFF. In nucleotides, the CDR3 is TGTGCCAGCCGGTTTTCGACAGGGTGGGAAGCTTTCTTT.

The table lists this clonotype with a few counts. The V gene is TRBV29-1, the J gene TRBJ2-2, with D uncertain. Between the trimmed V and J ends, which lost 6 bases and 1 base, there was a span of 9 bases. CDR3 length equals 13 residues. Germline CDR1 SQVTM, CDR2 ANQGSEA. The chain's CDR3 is CSVPIGNTGELFF. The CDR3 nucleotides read TGCAGCGTGCCCATTGGGAACACCGGGGAGCTGTTTTTT.

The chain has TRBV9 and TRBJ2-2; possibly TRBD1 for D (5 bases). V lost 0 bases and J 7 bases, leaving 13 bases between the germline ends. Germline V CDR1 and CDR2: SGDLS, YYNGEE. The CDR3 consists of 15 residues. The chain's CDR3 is CASSVERGFGGELFF. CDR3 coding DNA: TGTGCCAGCAGCGTAGAAAGGGGTTTCGGCGGGGAGCTGTTTTTT. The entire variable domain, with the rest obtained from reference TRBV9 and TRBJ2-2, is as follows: DSGVTQTPKHLITATGQRVTLRCSPRSGDLSVYWYQQSLDQGLQFLIQYYNGEERAKGNILERFSAQQFPDLHSELNLSSLELGDSALYFCASSVERGFGGELFFGEGSRLTVL.

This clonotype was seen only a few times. This CDR3 is CASSLKGRGRYQETQYF. The DNA for the CDR3 is TGCGCCAGCAGCTTGAAGGGCAGGGGCAGGTACCAAGAGACCCAGTACTTC. J is TRBJ2-5 and V is TRBV5-1, with a possible D match to TRBD1 (6 bases). V was trimmed by 1 base and J by 0 bases, leaving 16 bases between them. The CDR3 is made up of 17 amino acids. Per germline, CDR1 SGHRS and CDR2 YFSETQ.

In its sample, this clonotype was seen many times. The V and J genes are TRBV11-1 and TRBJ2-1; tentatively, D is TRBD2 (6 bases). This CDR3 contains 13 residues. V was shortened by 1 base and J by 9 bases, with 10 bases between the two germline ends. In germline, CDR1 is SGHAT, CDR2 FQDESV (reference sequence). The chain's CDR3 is CASSLGVSGEQFF. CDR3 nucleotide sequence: TGTGCCAGCAGCTTAGGTGTTAGCGGTGAGCAGTTCTTC.